These 20 T cell receptor beta chains share one sample of origin, sequenced in a study of T-cell reconstitution after alpha-beta-depleted transplantation in children. The library targeted TCRbeta and was prepared with unique molecular identifiers. One entry per CDR3 protein results from TCRdb running MiXCR on the PCR reads. The data contain roughly 670,000 distinct CDR3 sequences, approximately 14% of them seen just once; the ten biggest clones take up 0.79%. Source: PBMCs, taken before TCRalphabeta/CD19-depleted stem cell transplant. Receptors were obtained from a girl aged 2-9 years with congenital amegakaryocytic thrombocytopenia, due to receive a stem cell transplant.

This chain links TRBV20-1 with TRBJ1-3; possible D gene TRBD1, 5 bases. The V and J ends lost 4 bases and 2 bases respectively, with 12 bases between them. Germline assignment: CDR1 DFQATT and CDR2 SNEGSKA (reference sequence). The CDR3 has 14 amino acids. The CDR3 bases are TGCAGTGCTACTCTAGGGGCAGCTGGAAACACCATATATTTT. It translates to CSATLGAAGNTIYF.

This clonotype was counted many times. The chain joins TRBV5-1 to TRBJ2-2; D not certain. V dropped 2 bases and J dropped 2 bases, with 10 bases sitting between them. In germline, CDR1 is SGHRS, CDR2 YFSETQ. The CDR3 sequence is 15 residues long. The CDR3 here is CASSFEPINTGELFF. In DNA form, the CDR3 reads TGCGCCAGCAGCTTCGAACCGATCAACACCGGGGAGCTGTTTTTT.

The sample holds many counts of this clonotype. Here the CDR3 reads CASSAAGRSYNEQFF. For the CDR3, the DNA is TGTGCCAGCAGTGCGGCGGGACGCTCCTACAATGAGCAGTTCTTC. The J gene is TRBJ2-1, the V gene TRBV12-3 or TRBV12-4, with D possibly TRBD2 on 6 matching bases. The V end was cut by 5 bases, the J end by 0 bases, with 11 bases between. There are 15 residues in the CDR3.

This clonotype was detected many times. The V and J genes are TRBV5-1 and TRBJ2-3; the D is unclear. This CDR3 is 13 amino acids long. The germline CDR1 and CDR2 sequences are SGHRS and YFSETQ. V was cut by 1 base and J by 4 bases, with 7 bases left in between. Written as DNA, the CDR3 is TGCGCCAGCAGCTTGACTCTAGCAGATACGCAGTATTTT. Amino acids: CASSLTLADTQYF.

This clonotype has ten or more counts. The rearrangement joins TRBV5-5 to TRBJ2-1; D is undetermined. The CDR3 is made up of 15 amino acids. The V gene lost 4 bases and the J gene lost 14 bases, with 25 bases spanning the gap. CDR1 is SGHKS and CDR2 is YYEKEE in the germline V gene (reference sequence). CDR3: CASSRRVDLLRIEFF. The CDR3 DNA is TGTGCCAGCAGCCGTCGGGTTGACCTACTACGAATTGAGTTCTTC.

The table lists this clonotype with many counts. The chain has TRBV9 and TRBJ1-1; D ambiguous. This CDR3 has 13 residues. The V and J ends lost 0 bases and 7 bases respectively, with 10 bases between them. Germline CDR1 reads SGDLS; CDR2 reads YYNGEE. In DNA, the CDR3 is TGTGCCAGCAGCGTAGGATTCGAAGATGAAGCTTTCTTT. This encodes CASSVGFEDEAFF.

This clonotype occurred many times. The rearrangement joins TRBV12-3 or TRBV12-4 to TRBJ2-1; D not certain. V lost 3 bases to trimming and J lost 7 bases, with 7 bases between them. The CDR3 consists of 12 residues. CDR3 sequence reads: CASSLSLNEQFF. The CDR3 nucleotides are TGTGCCAGCAGTTTGAGTCTTAATGAGCAGTTCTTC.

The table lists this clonotype with a few counts. The chain recombines TRBV5-1 with TRBJ2-2, with 8 bases aligning to TRBD2. Trimming cost V 0 bases and J 0 bases; bases outside gene matches: 1. Germline values: CDR1 SGHRS, CDR2 YFSETQ. CDR3 length: 16 residues. The CDR3 region has the DNA TGCGCCAGCAGCTTGGCACTAGCGGCGAACACCGGGGAGCTGTTTTTT. Protein: CASSLALAANTGELFF.

This clonotype was seen repeatedly, ten times or more. The rearrangement links TRBV11-2 to TRBJ2-7; maybe TRBD2 (5 bases). CDR1 is SGHAT, CDR2 FQNNGV, per germline. With 5 bases removed from V and 0 bases from J, the gap between germline ends came to 14 bases. The CDR3 is 15 amino acids. The CDR3 DNA sequence: TGTGCCAGCAGCCAATCGGACTCTCTCTCCTACGAGCAGTACTTC. Amino acids: CASSQSDSLSYEQYF.

The table lists this clonotype with many counts. The rearrangement joins TRBV20-1 to TRBJ2-1; 7 bases are shared with TRBD1. The CDR3 has 11 residues. V lost 1 base to trimming and J lost 12 bases; unmatched junction nucleotides: 3. CDR1 is DFQATT and CDR2 is SNEGSKA in the germline V gene (reference sequence). In nucleotides, the CDR3 is TGCAGTGCTAGAGGGAGGACAGGGCAGTTCTTC. Amino acid sequence: CSARGRTGQFF.

This clonotype was counted between two and nine times. This chain connects TRBV12-3 or TRBV12-4 to TRBJ2-7, with D possibly being TRBD1 or TRBD2 (5 bases each). CDR3 length: 13 residues. V was clipped by 5 bases and J by 7 bases, with 15 bases between them. The CDR3 here is CASSGGNTVEQYF. CDR3 sequence (DNA): TGTGCCAGCAGTGGGGGTAATACGGTGGAGCAGTACTTC.

This chain links TRBV29-1 with TRBJ2-5, with TRBD2 matching 7 bases. CDR1 and CDR2 (germline): SQVTM, ANQGSEA. The V gene end was trimmed by 1 base and the J gene end by 4 bases; junction bases not matched to a gene: 6. The CDR3 has 14 residues. The CDR3 DNA reads TGCAGCGTTGAAGTTGCGGGAGTGGGAGAGACCCAGTACTTC. This sequence encodes CSVEVAGVGETQYF.

This chain links TRBV7-2 with TRBJ1-5; no clear D gene. Deletions cut 5 bases from V and 4 bases from J, with 15 bases between. This CDR3 contains 15 residues. Germline V lookup: CDR1 SGHTA, CDR2 FQGNSA. The CDR3 loop is CASSIEGTVNQPQHF. CDR3 in DNA: TGTGCCAGCAGCATCGAGGGCACTGTTAATCAGCCCCAGCATTTT.

This clonotype has only a few counts. The chain couples TRBV5-1 to TRBJ2-2; no reliable D call. The CDR3 runs 15 residues. Looked up from germline, CDR1 is SGHRS and CDR2 is YFSETQ. Trimming stripped 0 bases from V and 13 bases from J, with 19 bases between. The CDR3 reads CASSLEGYGGSALFF. In nucleotides, the CDR3 is TGCGCCAGCAGCTTGGAGGGATATGGTGGGTCGGCGCTGTTTTTT.

The chain recombines TRBV7-9 with TRBJ1-3; D is undetermined. Germline CDR1 and CDR2: SEHNR and FQNEAQ (reference sequence). The CDR3 runs to 16 residues. V gave up 2 bases and J gave up 2 bases, with 13 bases separating them. The CDR3 sequence is CASSLLVGGTGNTIYF. The DNA of the CDR3 is TGTGCCAGCAGCTTACTGGTCGGAGGAACTGGAAACACCATATATTTT.

This clonotype was counted ten times or more. The chain combines TRBV7-9 with TRBJ1-2; no clear D. Germline values: CDR1 SEHNR, CDR2 FQNEAQ (reference sequence). V was clipped by 5 bases and J by 5 bases, with 12 bases between them. CDR3 size: 13 residues. The DNA of the CDR3 is TGTGCCAGCAGCCCCTCCGCGGCATATGGCTACACCTTC. Residues: CASSPSAAYGYTF.

V usage is TRBV11-2 and J usage is TRBJ2-1; tentatively, D is TRBD2 (6 bases). The CDR3 spans 15 residues. Germline lookup yields CDR1 SGHAT and CDR2 FQNNGV. V lost 8 bases and J 3 bases, leaving 17 bases between the germline ends. CDR3 in DNA: TGTGCCAGCTTAGAGGGGAGGCAGGACTACAATGAGCAGTTCTTC. It codes for CASLEGRQDYNEQFF.

This clonotype was observed a handful of times. The V gene is TRBV5-1, the J gene TRBJ1-2; D remains ambiguous. Trimming took 4 bases from V and 4 from J, leaving 23 bases between them. Germline lookup yields CDR1 SGHRS and CDR2 YFSETQ. This CDR3 is 17 amino acids long. The CDR3 here is CASSPQESAFQFYGYTF. CDR3 nucleotide sequence: TGCGCCAGCAGCCCCCAAGAATCAGCCTTTCAATTCTATGGCTACACCTTC.

Many counts were recorded for this clonotype. The chain couples TRBV7-8 to TRBJ2-3, with 7 bases aligning to TRBD2. This CDR3 is built from 15 residues. With V trimmed by 5 bases and J by 2 bases, 7 bases remained unmatched. Germline V CDR1 and CDR2: SGHVS, FQNEAQ. The CDR3 is CASSRSGISTDTQYF. Written as DNA, the CDR3 is TGTGCCAGCAGCCGCAGCGGGATTTCCACAGATACGCAGTATTTT.

The chain couples TRBV5-5 to TRBJ2-1; D not resolved. Germline V gene lookup returns CDR1 SGHKS and CDR2 YYEKEE (reference sequence). This CDR3 is 16 amino acids long. V lost 1 base to trimming and J lost 3 bases, with 14 bases between them. The CDR3 loop reads CASSLRLISDYNEQFF. DNA of the CDR3: TGTGCCAGCAGCTTGCGACTGATAAGCGACTACAATGAGCAGTTCTTC.